This entry concerns a single T cell receptor (beta chain). The antigen is undetermined. The sample originates from a study of cytomegalovirus exposure and HLA in healthy donors. Study-wide findings and caveats: For most TCR beta V segments, an earlier analysis put the productive rate at about 90% or about 30% of the time. High specificity and sensitivity for cytomegalovirus status were reported for the classifier. The likely origin of a cluster of highly shared sequence variants was a sequencing artifact.

Researchers ran the PCR with 60 Vbeta and 13 Jbeta primers. Only in-frame clones appear in the TCRdb table, and some are missing; sequencing was by immunoSEQ multiplex PCR. The profile shows approximately 150,000 clones, roughly 80% of them singletons. The clonotype was recovered from a middle-aged man in good health and CMV-seronegative. The sequenced sample consisted of PBMCs.

CDR3 sequence reads: CASSPTTNYNSPLHF. The CDR3 DNA reads as TGCGCCAGCAGTCCAACTACAAACTATAATTCACCCCTCCACTTT. The V and J genes are TRBV5-1 and TRBJ1-6; D remains unclear. Germline V gene data show CDR1 as SGHRS and CDR2 as YFSETQ. CDR3 length equals 15 residues. V was clipped by 5 bases and J by 3 bases, with 12 bases between them.